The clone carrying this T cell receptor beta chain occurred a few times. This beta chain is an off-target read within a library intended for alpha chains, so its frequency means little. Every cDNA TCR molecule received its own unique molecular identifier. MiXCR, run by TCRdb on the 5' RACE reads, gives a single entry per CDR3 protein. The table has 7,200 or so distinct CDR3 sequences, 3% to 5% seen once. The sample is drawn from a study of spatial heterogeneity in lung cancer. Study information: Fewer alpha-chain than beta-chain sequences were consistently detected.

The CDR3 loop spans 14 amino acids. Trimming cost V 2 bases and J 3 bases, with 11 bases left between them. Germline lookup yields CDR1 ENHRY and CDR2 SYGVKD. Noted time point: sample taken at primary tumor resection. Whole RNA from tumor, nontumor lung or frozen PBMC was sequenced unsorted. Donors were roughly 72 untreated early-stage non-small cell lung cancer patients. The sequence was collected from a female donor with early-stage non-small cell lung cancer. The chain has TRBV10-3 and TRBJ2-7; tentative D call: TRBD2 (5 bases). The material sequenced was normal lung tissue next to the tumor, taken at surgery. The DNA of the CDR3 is TGTGCCATCAGTGAGGGGCAGGAGGTCTACGAGCAGTACTTC. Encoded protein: CAISEGQEVYEQYF.